These 2 T cell receptor beta chains originate from one sample sequenced in a study of tumor-infiltrating lymphocytes in oesophageal squamous cell carcinoma. TCRdb re-analysed the PCR reads in MiXCR, keeping a single row per CDR3 protein. The sample has about 17,000 distinct CDR3 sequences, around 50% seen once. The sequencing input was normal esophageal tissue next to the tumor. The origin of the receptors is a female donor with esophageal squamous cell carcinoma.

The gene calls are TRBV7-2 and TRBJ2-4, with 7 bases identical to TRBD1. Gene TRBJ2-7 matches the end of the DNA better, so the J call may be wrong. CDR3 length: 14 amino acids. Germline V CDR1 and CDR2: SGHTA, FQGNSA. The CDR3 coding sequence is TGTGCCAGCAGGGAGAGGGGGCTCGGGTACGAGCAGTACTTC. It specifies CASRERGLGYEQYF.

V gene TRBV7-6 combines with J gene TRBJ1-1; D gene unclear. CDR3 size: 14 residues. Germline CDR1 reads SGHVS; CDR2 reads FNYEAQ. Trimming removed 2 bases from V and 2 bases from J, with 9 bases in between. In DNA, the CDR3 is TGTGCCAGCAGCTTAAGCCGAGGAAACACTGAAGCTTTCTTT. This codes for CASSLSRGNTEAFF. The full variable domain, its missing parts supplied by reference TRBV7-6 and TRBJ1-1, is GAGVSQSPRYKVTKRGQDVALRCDPISGHVSLYWYRQALGQGPEFLTYFNYEAQQDKSGLPNDRFSAERPEGSISTLTIQRTEQRDSAMYRCASSLSRGNTEAFFGQGTRLTVV.